The present T cell receptor beta chain was sequenced within a study of glioma-infiltrating T cells after dendritic cell vaccination. Worth noting for this clone: The antigen remains unidentified.

Study-level results: TCR clonality showed no direct relationship with survival.

Input was roughly 2.2 ug genomic DNA, or all available if less. Amplification used 60 V beta primers and 13 J beta primers. The assay was immunoSEQ multiplex PCR, and TCRdb's table has in-frame clones only and misses some. This sample yields more than 20,000 clones, of which about nine tenths are seen a single time; 2.5% to 3% belongs to the top ten. Per germline, CDR1 SNHLY and CDR2 FYNNEI. This CDR3 has 14 amino acids. The V and J ends lost 11 bases and 1 base, in that order; junction bases with no gene match: 6. Time point meaning: after dendritic cell vaccination, including at tumor progression/relapse. Only patients with spare fresh-frozen tumor and over two years of follow-up were included.

The chain has TRBV2 and TRBJ2-5; 11 nucleotides agree with TRBD2. Sequenced material: blood, taken after dendritic cell vaccination. The receptor comes from a human donor with glioblastoma. The CDR3 sequence: CAGRSGGAQETQYF. CDR3 DNA: TGTGCCGGCCGTAGCGGGGGGGCCCAAGAGACCCAGTACTTC.